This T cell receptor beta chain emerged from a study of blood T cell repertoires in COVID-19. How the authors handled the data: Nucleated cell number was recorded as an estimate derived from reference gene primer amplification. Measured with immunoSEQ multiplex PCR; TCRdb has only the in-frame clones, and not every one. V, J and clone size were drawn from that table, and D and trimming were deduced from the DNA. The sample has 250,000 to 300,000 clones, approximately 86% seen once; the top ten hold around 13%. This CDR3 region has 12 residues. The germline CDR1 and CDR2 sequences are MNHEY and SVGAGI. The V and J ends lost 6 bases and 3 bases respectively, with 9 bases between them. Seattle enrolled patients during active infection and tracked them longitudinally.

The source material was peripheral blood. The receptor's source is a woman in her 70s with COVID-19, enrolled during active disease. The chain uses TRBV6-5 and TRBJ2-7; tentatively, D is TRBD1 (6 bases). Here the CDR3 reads CASRAGDYEQYF. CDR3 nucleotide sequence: TGTGCCAGCAGGGCAGGGGACTACGAGCAGTACTTC.